This is a list of T cell receptor beta chains from one sample in a study of shared clonotypes between healthy human individuals. The protocol was immunoSEQ multiplex PCR, while the TCRdb copy is restricted to in-frame clones and leaves out a portion. The sample yields about 2.4 million clones, approximately 93% seen once. Specimen: naive CD4+ T cells from PBMCs. These receptors all come from a man between 18 and 35 years old in good health. Some clones in this sample may be carry-over from other donors' samples. Both conserved end residues are part of each CDR3. A D gene is named only where the DNA matches it firmly. Expanded clones get a size class; other rows say once, few or many, or leave the size out.

>TRBJ2-7|NA|NA|TRBV14
TGTGCCAGCAGCCAACCCCGAGGCGAGCAGTACTTC
CASSQPRGEQYF
>TRBJ1-1|NA|NA|TRBV9
TGTGCCAGCAGCGTGGACAGGAACACTGAAGCTTTCTTT
CASSVDRNTEAFF
>TRBJ2-6|once|TRBD1|TRBV18
TGTGCCAGCTCACCAGTATCCCAGGGGGCCCCCTCTGGGGCCAACGTCCTGACTTTC
CASSPVSQGAPSGANVLTF
>TRBJ2-7|NA|NA|TRBV7-9
TGTGCCAGCAGCTTAGCGGGAGTGGGCGAGCAGTACTTC
CASSLAGVGEQYF
>TRBJ1-4|NA|NA|TRBV5-6
TGTGCCAGCAGCTTGGGGCGGCGTGCAACTAATGAAAAACTGTTTTTT
CASSLGRRATNEKLFF
>TRBJ1-1|once|TRBD1|TRBV11-2
TGTGCCAGCAGCTTAATGACAGGGGACTTTAACACTGAAGCTTTCTTT
CASSLMTGDFNTEAFF
>TRBJ1-6|NA|TRBD1|TRBV5-1
TGCGCCAGCAGCAGGACAGGGAGGAATTCACCCCTCCACTTT
CASSRTGRNSPLHF
>TRBJ2-5|NA|NA|TRBV15
TGTGCCACCAGCAGCGTCGGGTCAAGGCAAGAGACCCAGTACTTC
CATSSVGSRQETQYF
>TRBJ2-2|NA|NA|TRBV28
TGTGCCAGCAGCCCCATCGGGCAGGGAGACACCGGGGAGCTGTTTTTT
CASSPIGQGDTGELFF
>TRBJ1-2|NA|NA|TRBV28
TGTGCCAGCAAGCCCCCCGGGGGAGGGGCCTATGGCTACACCTTC
CASKPPGGGAYGYTF
>TRBJ1-5|NA|TRBD1|TRBV19
TGTGCCAGTAGTATAGGGACAGGGAATCAGCCCCAGCATTTT
CASSIGTGNQPQHF
>TRBJ2-5|NA|NA|TRBV5-1
TGCGCCAGCAGCTTGGCCCTAACAGGGAATGGAGAGACCCAGTACTTC
CASSLALTGNGETQYF
>TRBJ1-1|NA|NA|TRBV5-1
TGCGCCAGCAGCTCGGGACCCTCCGAGGGTGAAGCTTTCTTT
CASSSGPSEGEAFF
>TRBJ1-1|few|TRBD1|TRBV29-1
TGCAGCGTGGAAAACAGGGGGATAAACACTGAAGCTTTCTTT
CSVENRGINTEAFF
>TRBJ1-3|NA|TRBD1|TRBV18
TGTGCCAGCTCCGTGGGACAGAGCTCTGGAAACACCATATATTTT
CASSVGQSSGNTIYF
>TRBJ2-1|NA|NA|TRBV5-1
TGCGCCAGCAGCTGGGGATGGACGGACAATGAGCAGTTCTTC
CASSWGWTDNEQFF
>TRBJ2-7|NA|NA|TRBV15
TGTGCCACCAGCTGGCTTAGTACGGCCCGAAAAGGCGAGCAGTACTTC
CATSWLSTARKGEQYF
>TRBJ2-7|NA|NA|TRBV6-1
TGTGCCAGCAGTCGTGTAAGGGAAGCCTACGAGCAGTACTTC
CASSRVREAYEQYF
>TRBJ2-7|NA|TRBD2|TRBV27
TGTGCCAGCAGACAAGGACTAGCGGGGGACTACGAGCAGTACTTC
CASRQGLAGDYEQYF
>TRBJ2-7|NA|NA|TRBV28
TGTGCCAGCAGTTTATGGGCAGTAGGCGCCGAGCAGTACTTC
CASSLWAVGAEQYF
>TRBJ2-6|NA|NA|TRBV7-3
TGTGCCAGCAGCTCACAGGGCCTGTCTGGGGCCAACGTCCTGACTTTC
CASSSQGLSGANVLTF
>TRBJ2-2|NA|TRBD2|TRBV9
TGTGCCAGCAGCGCCAGGGGTCCTAGCGGGAGCACCGGGGAGCTGTTTTTT
CASSARGPSGSTGELFF
>TRBJ1-3|once|NA|TRBV30
TGTGCCTGGAGTGTGGGGATCTCTGGAAACACCATATATTTT
CAWSVGISGNTIYF
>TRBJ1-4|NA|NA|TRBV29-1
TGCAGCGGATCAATTGGAAATGAAAAACTGTTTTTT
CSGSIGNEKLFF
>TRBJ1-1|few|NA|TRBV5-1
TGCGCCAGCAGCTTGTGGACCGGAACAGAAGCTTTCTTT
CASSLWTGTEAFF
>TRBJ2-4|NA|NA|TRBV29-1
TGCAGCGCAAAGAGGGGCGACATTCAGTACTTC
CSAKRGDIQYF
>TRBJ2-7|NA|NA|TRBV12-5
TGTGCTAGTAGTAGGGCGGGATCCTACGAGCAGTACTTC
CASSRAGSYEQYF
>TRBJ2-7|NA|TRBD1|TRBV5-1
TGCGCCAGCAGCTGGAGGGGACAGGGACACTACGAGCAGTACTTC
CASSWRGQGHYEQYF
>TRBJ2-3|NA|NA|TRBV7-9
TGTGCCAGCAGCCCCTGGGACCACACAGATACGCAGTATTTT
CASSPWDHTDTQYF
>TRBJ2-5|NA|NA|TRBV29-1
TGCAGCGTTGAACCCCGGGTTAGGGAGACCCAGTACTTC
CSVEPRVRETQYF
>TRBJ1-1|NA|NA|TRBV5-4
TGTGCCAGCAGCCCACGGGGGTCGGGCGCGGGGAACACTGAAGCTTTCTTT
CASSPRGSGAGNTEAFF
>TRBJ2-7|once|TRBD2|TRBV5-1
TGCGCCAGCAGCTTCTACGACGGGCTAGCGGGGGTGCAGCAGTACTTC
CASSFYDGLAGVQQYF
>TRBJ2-7|once|TRBD2|TRBV28
TGTGCCAGCAGCGGACGACCTCTAGCGGGAGGGACAAGCTCCTACGAGCAGTACTTC
CASSGRPLAGGTSSYEQYF
>TRBJ2-7|NA|TRBD2|TRBV2
TGTGCCAGCGGGGGGGGGCTAGCGGGAACCCCCCCATACGAGCAGTACTTC
CASGGGLAGTPPYEQYF
>TRBJ1-5|NA|NA|TRBV13
TGTGCCAGCAGCTTACGGGGGGGAAGGGGCAATCAGCCCCAGCATTTT
CASSLRGGRGNQPQHF
>TRBJ2-7|NA|NA|TRBV30
TGTGCCTGGAGCGCGACGGACTGGTACGAGCAGTACTTC
CAWSATDWYEQYF
>TRBJ2-3|NA|TRBD1|TRBV5-1
TGCGCCAGCAGCACAAGGACAGGGTCACCAGATACGCAGTATTTT
CASSTRTGSPDTQYF
>TRBJ1-1|NA|TRBD1|TRBV18
TGTGCCAGCTCACAGGGACAGGCAGCTAACACTGAAGCTTTCTTT
CASSQGQAANTEAFF
>TRBJ1-6|NA|NA|TRBV18
TGTGCCAGCTCACAAGTTATACAGGGAGATAATTCACCCCTCCACTTT
CASSQVIQGDNSPLHF
>TRBJ2-1|once|NA|TRBV29-1
TGCAGCGTTGAAGATCCCCAGGGGCGACGTAATGAGCAGTTCTTC
CSVEDPQGRRNEQFF
>TRBJ2-1|NA|TRBD2|TRBV6-5
TGTGCCAGCTCAGGGGGCGGACTAGCGGAGAATGAGCAGTTCTTC
CASSGGGLAENEQFF